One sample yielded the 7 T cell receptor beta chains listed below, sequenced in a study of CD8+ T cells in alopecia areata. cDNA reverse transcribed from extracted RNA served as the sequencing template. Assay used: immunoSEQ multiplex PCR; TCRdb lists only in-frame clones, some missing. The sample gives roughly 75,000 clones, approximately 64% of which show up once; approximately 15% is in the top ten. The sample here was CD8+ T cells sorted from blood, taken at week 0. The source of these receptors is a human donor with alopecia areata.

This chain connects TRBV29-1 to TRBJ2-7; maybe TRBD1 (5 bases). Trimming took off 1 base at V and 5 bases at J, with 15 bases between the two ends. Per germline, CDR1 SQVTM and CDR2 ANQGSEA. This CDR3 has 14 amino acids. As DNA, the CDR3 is TGCAGCGTTGAAGGGAAGGGGTGGCCTAACGAGCAGTACTTC. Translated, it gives CSVEGKGWPNEQYF.

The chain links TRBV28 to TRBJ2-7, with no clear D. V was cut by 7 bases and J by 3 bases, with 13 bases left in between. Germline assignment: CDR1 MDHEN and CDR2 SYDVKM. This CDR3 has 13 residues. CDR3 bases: TGTGCCAGCAATTCTTGGGATGGCTACGAGCAGTACTTC. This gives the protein CASNSWDGYEQYF.

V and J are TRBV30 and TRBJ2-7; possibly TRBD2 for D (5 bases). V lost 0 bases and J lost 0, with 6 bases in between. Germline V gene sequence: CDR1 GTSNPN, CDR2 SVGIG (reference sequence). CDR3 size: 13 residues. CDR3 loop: CAWSVRGSYEQYF. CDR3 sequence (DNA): TGTGCCTGGAGTGTACGGGGCTCCTACGAGCAGTACTTC.

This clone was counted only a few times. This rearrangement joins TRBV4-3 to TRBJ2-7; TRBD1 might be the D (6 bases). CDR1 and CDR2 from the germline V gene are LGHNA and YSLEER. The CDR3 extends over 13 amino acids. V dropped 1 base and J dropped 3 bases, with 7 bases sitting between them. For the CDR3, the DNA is TGCGCCAGCAGCCAAGGACAGGACTACGAGCAGTACTTC. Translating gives CASSQGQDYEQYF.

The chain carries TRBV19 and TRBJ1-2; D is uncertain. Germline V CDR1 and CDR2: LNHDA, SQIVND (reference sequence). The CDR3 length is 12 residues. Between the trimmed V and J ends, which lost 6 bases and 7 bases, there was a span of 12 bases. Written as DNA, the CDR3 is TGTGCCAGTAGGGCTGACGGACCTGGCTACACCTTC. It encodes CASRADGPGYTF.

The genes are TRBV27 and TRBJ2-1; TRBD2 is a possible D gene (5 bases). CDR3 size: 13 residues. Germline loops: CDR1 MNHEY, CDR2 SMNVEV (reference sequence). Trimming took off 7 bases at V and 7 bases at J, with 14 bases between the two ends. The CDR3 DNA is TGTGCCAGCATTTCGAACGGAGGAAATGAGCAGTTCTTC. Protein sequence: CASISNGGNEQFF.

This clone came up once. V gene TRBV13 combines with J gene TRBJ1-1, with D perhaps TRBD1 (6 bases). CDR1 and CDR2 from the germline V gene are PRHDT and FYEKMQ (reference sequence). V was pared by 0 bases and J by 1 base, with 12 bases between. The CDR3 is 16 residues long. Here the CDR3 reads CASSLGAGAGNTEAFF. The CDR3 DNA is TGTGCCAGCAGCTTAGGGGCAGGGGCGGGGAACACTGAAGCTTTCTTT.